The present entry profiles one T cell receptor beta chain with its context. Its antigen is currently unknown. The entry originates in a study of cytomegalovirus exposure and HLA in healthy donors. For the study at large: Falling in the Caucasian-associated ancestry cluster were about four fifths of 398 genotyped donors.

This PCR relied on a set of 60 Vbeta primers and 13 Jbeta primers. Using immunoSEQ multiplex PCR, the repertoire was profiled, and TCRdb retains in-frame clones only, with some absent. Among 150,000 to 200,000 clones listed, around two thirds were seen once. V was clipped by 3 bases and J by 5 bases; unmatched bases: 3. CDR1 and CDR2 (germline): SGHRS, YFSETQ. This CDR3 contains 14 residues. Study-level findings and limits: Most subjects' HLA-A and HLA-B alleles were reportedly predicted from TCR beta sequences.

The clonotype originates from a man in his thirties or forties in good health and CMV-seropositive. The sample taken for sequencing was PBMCs. The chain uses TRBV5-1 and TRBJ1-4, with 8 bases aligning to TRBD1. Written as DNA, the CDR3 is TGCGCCAGCAGCTGGGGGGACAGGAATGAAAAACTGTTTTTT. Protein product: CASSWGDRNEKLFF.